Described below is a single T cell receptor beta chain sequence and its context. Its specificity is unknown. Before and after PD-1 blockade, biopsies were collected from the same primary tumor site. The data belong to a study of T cells in tumors after PD-1 blockade. Study-level information: Either cemiplimab 350 mg every 2 weeks or pembrolizumab 200 mg every 3 weeks was given.

Overall study results and limits: Only pre- versus post-treatment comparisons showed clonal replacement.

This CDR3 region has 16 residues. V was pared by 0 bases and J by 4 bases, with 6 bases of the junction left unmatched. Germline CDR1 and CDR2: KGHSH and LQKENI. Method: immunoSEQ multiplex PCR; TCRdb's copy keeps in-frame clones and lacks some. This table holds about 7,700 clones, around 74% found once. This sequence was found in a human donor with basal cell carcinoma. V gene TRBV18 combines with J gene TRBJ2-7; 10 bases line up with TRBD1. The sample consisted of tumor tissue, taken after anti-PD-1 treatment. CDR3 nucleotides: TGTGCCAGCTCACCACCCGGGACAGGGGCACTATACGAGCAGTACTTC. This codes for CASSPPGTGALYEQYF.